Here is one T cell receptor beta chain with its context. CDR3 length: 13 residues. J lost 7 bases, V lost 3 bases, and 3 bases had no gene match. Germline values: CDR1 MNHNS, CDR2 SASEGT. The source of the sample is a study of blood T cell repertoires in COVID-19. The method was immunoSEQ multiplex PCR; TCRdb's version includes in-frame clones alone and lacks a portion of them. The table records more than 300,000 clones, around 92% of them present only once. The TCR originated in a man aged 18 to 35 who had recovered from COVID-19. The sample comprised peripheral blood. The chain joins TRBV6-1 to TRBJ2-1, with 7 bases fitting TRBD2. The CDR3 DNA follows: TGTGCCAGCAGTGAGGGGACTATGAATGAGCAGTTCTTC. Protein product: CASSEGTMNEQFF.